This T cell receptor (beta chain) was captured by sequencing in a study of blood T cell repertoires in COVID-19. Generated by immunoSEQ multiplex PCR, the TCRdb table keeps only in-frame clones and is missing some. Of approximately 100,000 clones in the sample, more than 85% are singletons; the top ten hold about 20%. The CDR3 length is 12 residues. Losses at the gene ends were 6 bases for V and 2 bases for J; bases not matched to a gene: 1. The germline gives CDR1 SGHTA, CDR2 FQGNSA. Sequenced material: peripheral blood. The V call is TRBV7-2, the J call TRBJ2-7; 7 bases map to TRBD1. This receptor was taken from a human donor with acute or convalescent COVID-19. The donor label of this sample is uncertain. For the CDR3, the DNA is TGTGCCAGCAGGGGACAGACCTACGAGCAGTACTTC. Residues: CASRGQTYEQYF.